These T cell receptor beta chains were read from a single sample in a study of blood T cell repertoires in COVID-19. The data were produced by immunoSEQ multiplex PCR, yet TCRdb's version contains in-frame clones alone and is incomplete. The repertoire holds around 72,000 clones, with around 84% as singletons. Sequencing was carried out using peripheral blood. The receptors here all came from a man in his 70s with active or convalescent COVID-19. Both conserved end residues are part of each CDR3. D genes are given only for firm matches. The size field is filled for only some rows; it gives once, few, many or a size class.

V	size	length	J	D	DNA	CDR3
TRBV5-5	once	13	TRBJ2-1	-	TGTGCCAGCAGCCCCCGACAGTCCAATGAGCAGTTCTTC	CASSPRQSNEQFF
TRBV9	-	13	TRBJ1-2	-	TGTGCCAGCAGCGTAGACTCTAGCTATGGCTACACCTTC	CASSVDSSYGYTF
TRBV5-4	-	13	TRBJ2-7	TRBD1	TGTGCCAGCAGCGACAGGGCGGCGCGTGAGCAGTACTTC	CASSDRAAREQYF
TRBV5-1	once	15	TRBJ1-4	-	TGCGCCAGCAGCGGTACCCAGGGGTCTAATGAAAAACTGTTTTTT	CASSGTQGSNEKLFF
TRBV13	-	16	TRBJ2-3	TRBD2	TGTGCCAGCAGCTCACGGTTAGCGGGAGTGACAGATACGCAGTATTTT	CASSSRLAGVTDTQYF
TRBV3-1/TRBV3-2	-	15	TRBJ2-1	TRBD1	TGTGCCAGCAGCCCCGGTGCGCAGGGGGTAAATGAGCAGTTCTTC	CASSPGAQGVNEQFF
TRBV3-1/TRBV3-2	-	16	TRBJ2-1	TRBD1	TGTGCCAGCAGCCCTTCAGGGACAGGGGCCCGCAATGAGCAGTTCTTC	CASSPSGTGARNEQFF
TRBV24-1	-	17	TRBJ1-5	-	TGTGCCACCAGCGATTGGGCAGGGATCCCTAGCAATCAGCCCCAGCATTTT	CATSDWAGIPSNQPQHF
TRBV5-1	-	16	TRBJ2-3	TRBD2	TGCGCCAGCAGCGTCCCGGGACTAGCGGGAAGGGATACGCAGTATTTT	CASSVPGLAGRDTQYF
TRBV27	-	13	TRBJ1-5	-	TGTGCCAGCAGCAATACAGGGAATCAGCCCCAGCATTTT	CASSNTGNQPQHF
TRBV7-2	-	15	TRBJ2-5	TRBD2	TGTGCCAGCAGCATTCTAGCGGGAGTCCAAGAGACCCAGTACTTC	CASSILAGVQETQYF
TRBV24-1	-	18	TRBJ2-3	TRBD1	TGTGCCACCAGTGCCTCATGGGGACAGGGGAATGGCACAGATACGCAGTATTTT	CATSASWGQGNGTDTQYF
TRBV19	-	20	TRBJ2-7	-	TGTGCCAGTAGCGCGATAAACCCTGGACGGACAGACCGGGACCTCTACGAGCAGTACTTC	CASSAINPGRTDRDLYEQYF
TRBV5-1	-	16	TRBJ1-3	TRBD1	TGCGCCAGCAGCTTGCAGGGGGCCCACTCTGGAAACACCATATATTTT	CASSLQGAHSGNTIYF
TRBV28	-	14	TRBJ1-1	-	TGTGCCAGCAGTTTAGTCCGGGGGGACACTGAAGCTTTCTTT	CASSLVRGDTEAFF
TRBV5-1	-	15	TRBJ1-2	TRBD1	TGCGCCAGCAGCTTGGAGACAGGGCCCTTCTATGGCTACACCTTC	CASSLETGPFYGYTF
TRBV3-1/TRBV3-2	-	15	TRBJ1-2	TRBD1	TGTGCCAGCAGCCAAACCGGGACAGGGAACTATGGCTACACCTTC	CASSQTGTGNYGYTF
TRBV21-1	-	21	TRBJ2-3	-	TGTGCCAGCTGCCCCCTTGATTTAGGACAGAAGACTAGCGGGAGCACAGATACGCAGTATTTT	CASCPLDLGQKTSGSTDTQYF
TRBV7-3	few	13	TRBJ2-1	TRBD1	TGTGCCAGCAGCAGGGACAGGGGAAATGAGCAGTTCTTC	CASSRDRGNEQFF
TRBV6-5	-	13	TRBJ2-5	TRBD2	TGTGCCAGCAGTTATCTAGCGGAAGAGACCCAGTACTTC	CASSYLAEETQYF
TRBV5-4	-	14	TRBJ1-3	-	TGTGCCAGCAGCTTGACAGGGACTGGAAACACCATATATTTT	CASSLTGTGNTIYF
TRBV2	-	15	TRBJ2-3	TRBD2	TGTGCCAGCAGGGCCTTAACTAGCGGGAGTCATACGCAGTATTTT	CASRALTSGSHTQYF
TRBV7-2	-	15	TRBJ2-3	TRBD1	TGTGCCAGCAGCTTACAGGGACAGCGCACAGATACGCAGTATTTT	CASSLQGQRTDTQYF